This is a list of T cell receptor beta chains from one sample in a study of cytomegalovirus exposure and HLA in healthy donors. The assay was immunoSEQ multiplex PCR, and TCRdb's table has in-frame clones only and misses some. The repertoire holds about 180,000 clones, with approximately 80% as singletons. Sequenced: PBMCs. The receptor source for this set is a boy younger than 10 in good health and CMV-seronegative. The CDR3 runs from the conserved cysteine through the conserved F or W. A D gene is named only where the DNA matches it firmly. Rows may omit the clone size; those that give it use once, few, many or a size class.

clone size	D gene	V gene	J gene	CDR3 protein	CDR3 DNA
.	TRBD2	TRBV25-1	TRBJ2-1	CASSEGLAGANEQFF	TGTGCCAGCAGTGAGGGGCTAGCGGGAGCTAATGAGCAGTTCTTC
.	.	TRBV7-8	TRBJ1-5	CASSRHGKGVNQPQHF	TGTGCCAGCAGCCGGCACGGAAAGGGGGTTAATCAGCCCCAGCATTTT
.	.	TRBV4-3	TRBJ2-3	CASSQEPGDTQYF	TGCGCCAGCAGCCAAGAGCCGGGAGATACGCAGTATTTT
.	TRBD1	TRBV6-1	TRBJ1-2	CASSERTGPNYGYTF	TGTGCCAGCAGTGAACGGACAGGTCCGAACTATGGCTACACCTTC
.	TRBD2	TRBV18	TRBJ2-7	CASSPYDGLADSYEQYF	TGTGCCAGCTCACCATATGACGGACTAGCGGACTCCTACGAGCAGTACTTC
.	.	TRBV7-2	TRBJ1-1	CASSLALRGGGTEAFF	TGTGCCAGCAGCTTAGCGCTACGGGGGGGCGGCACTGAAGCTTTCTTT
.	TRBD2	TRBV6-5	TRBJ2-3	CASSSTSGGASDTQYF	TGTGCCAGCAGTTCGACTAGCGGGGGGGCCTCGGATACGCAGTATTTT
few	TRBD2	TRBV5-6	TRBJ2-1	CASSLGGLAGGNEQFF	TGTGCCAGCAGCTTGGGAGGACTAGCGGGAGGCAATGAGCAGTTCTTC
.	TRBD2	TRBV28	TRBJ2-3	CASSSQTSGTTDTQYF	TGTGCCAGCAGTTCGCAGACTAGCGGGACCACAGATACGCAGTATTTT
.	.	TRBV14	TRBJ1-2	CASSQANSGYTF	TGTGCCAGCAGCCAGGCGAACAGTGGCTACACCTTC
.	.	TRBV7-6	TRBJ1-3	CASTPTGRGNTIYF	TGTGCCAGCACCCCAACCGGGAGGGGAAACACCATATATTTT
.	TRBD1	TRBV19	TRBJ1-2	CASSIQGGYYGYTF	TGTGCCAGTAGTATTCAAGGGGGCTACTATGGCTACACCTTC
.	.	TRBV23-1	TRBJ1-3	CASSRGGPSGNTIYF	TGCGCCAGCAGTCGGGGCGGACCCTCTGGAAACACCATATATTTT
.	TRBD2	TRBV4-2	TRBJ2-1	CASSQALSGRWGEQFF	TGTGCCAGCAGCCAAGCCCTTAGCGGGAGGTGGGGCGAGCAGTTCTTC
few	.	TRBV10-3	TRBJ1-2	CAISGTNYGYTF	TGTGCCATCAGTGGGACAAACTATGGCTACACCTTC
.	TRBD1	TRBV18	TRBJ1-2	CASSPTGGGYTF	TGTGCCAGCTCACCGACAGGGGGAGGCTACACCTTC
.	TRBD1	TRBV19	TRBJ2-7	CASSIDRGRYEQYF	TGTGCCAGTAGTATCGACAGGGGGCGATACGAGCAGTACTTC
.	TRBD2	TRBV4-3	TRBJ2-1	CASRAGVSYNEQFF	TGCGCCAGCAGAGCGGGGGTTTCCTACAATGAGCAGTTCTTC
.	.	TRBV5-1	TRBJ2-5	CASSFGQTQETQYF	TGCGCCAGCAGCTTCGGACAGACCCAAGAGACCCAGTACTTC
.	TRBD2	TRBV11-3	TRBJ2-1	CASSWGAGGTYNEQFF	TGTGCCAGCAGCTGGGGGGCGGGAGGAACCTACAATGAGCAGTTCTTC
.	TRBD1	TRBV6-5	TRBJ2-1	CASRYRQGAEEQFF	TGTGCCAGCAGGTACCGGCAGGGGGCTGAAGAGCAGTTCTTC
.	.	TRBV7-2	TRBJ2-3	CASSLDWSTDTQYF	TGTGCCAGCAGCTTAGACTGGTCCACAGATACGCAGTATTTT
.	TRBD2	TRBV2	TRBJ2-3	CASSPMRMRAGGRGDTQYF	TGTGCCAGCAGCCCTATGAGGATGAGAGCGGGGGGGCGAGGAGATACGCAGTATTTT
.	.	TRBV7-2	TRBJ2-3	CASSFGGRDTQYF	TGTGCCAGCAGCTTTGGGGGGAGGGATACGCAGTATTTT
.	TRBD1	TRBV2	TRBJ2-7	CATLGDSTYEQYF	TGTGCCACCCTGGGGGACAGTACCTACGAGCAGTACTTC
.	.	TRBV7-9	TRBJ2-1	CASSSGLLGQAYNEQFF	TGTGCCAGCAGCTCGGGACTGTTGGGCCAAGCCTACAATGAGCAGTTCTTC
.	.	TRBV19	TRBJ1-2	CASTPTTAGENYGYTF	TGTGCCAGTACCCCCACGACGGCAGGGGAGAACTATGGCTACACCTTC
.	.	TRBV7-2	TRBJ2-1	CASSSPPRLSYNEQFF	TGTGCCAGCAGCTCCCCCCCCCGACTCTCCTACAATGAGCAGTTCTTC
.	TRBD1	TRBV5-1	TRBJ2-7	CASSSGQEFSYEQYF	TGCGCCAGCAGCTCCGGACAGGAGTTCTCCTACGAGCAGTACTTC
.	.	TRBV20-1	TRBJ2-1	CSASGDNEQFF	TGCAGTGCTAGCGGTGATAATGAGCAGTTCTTC
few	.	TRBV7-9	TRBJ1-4	CASNPGREEYEKLFF	TGTGCCAGCAACCCGGGCCGGGAAGAATATGAAAAACTGTTTTTT
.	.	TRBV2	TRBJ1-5	CASSELGAQPQHF	TGTGCCAGCAGTGAGTTGGGGGCGCAGCCCCAGCATTTT
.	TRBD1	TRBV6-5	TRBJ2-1	CASSQGTGGYNEQFF	TGTGCCAGCAGTCAAGGGACAGGGGGATACAATGAGCAGTTCTTC
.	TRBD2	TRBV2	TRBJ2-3	CASIRSGGARDTQYF	TGTGCCAGCATTAGGAGCGGGGGGGCCAGAGATACGCAGTATTTT
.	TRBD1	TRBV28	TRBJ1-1	CASSSPGQGTEAFF	TGTGCCAGCAGTTCTCCGGGACAGGGGACTGAAGCTTTCTTT
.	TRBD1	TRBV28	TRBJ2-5	CASSLIGDRGETQYF	TGTGCCAGCAGTTTAATCGGAGACAGGGGAGAGACCCAGTACTTC
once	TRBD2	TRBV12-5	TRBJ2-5	CASGSPGTSGQETQYF	TGTGCTAGTGGTTCTCCCGGGACTAGCGGCCAAGAGACCCAGTACTTC
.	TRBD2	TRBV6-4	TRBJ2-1	CASSPDGSGGAAKNEQFF	TGTGCCAGCAGCCCCGACGGTAGCGGGGGGGCCGCGAAGAATGAGCAGTTCTTC
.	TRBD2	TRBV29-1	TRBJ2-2	CSVGLAGTGELFF	TGCAGCGTGGGACTAGCGGGGACCGGGGAGCTGTTTTTT
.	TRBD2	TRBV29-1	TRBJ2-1	CSVELVAGGSYNEQFF	TGCAGCGTTGAATTAGTAGCGGGGGGCTCCTACAATGAGCAGTTCTTC
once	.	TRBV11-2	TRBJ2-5	CASSFRLALETQYF	TGTGCCAGCAGCTTTCGCCTAGCTCTCGAGACCCAGTACTTC
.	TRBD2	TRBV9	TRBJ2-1	CASSGLAGGSYNEQFF	TGTGCCAGCAGCGGACTAGCGGGAGGTTCCTACAATGAGCAGTTCTTC
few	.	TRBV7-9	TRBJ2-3	CASSLGGMADTQYF	TGTGCCAGCAGCTTGGGCGGGATGGCAGATACGCAGTATTTT
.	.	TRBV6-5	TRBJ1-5	CASSYRQDQPQHF	TGTGCCAGCAGTTACAGACAAGATCAGCCCCAGCATTTT
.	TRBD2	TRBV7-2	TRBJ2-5	CASSSSIGGGIKTQYF	TGTGCCAGCAGCTCCTCCATCGGCGGGGGTATTAAGACCCAGTACTTC